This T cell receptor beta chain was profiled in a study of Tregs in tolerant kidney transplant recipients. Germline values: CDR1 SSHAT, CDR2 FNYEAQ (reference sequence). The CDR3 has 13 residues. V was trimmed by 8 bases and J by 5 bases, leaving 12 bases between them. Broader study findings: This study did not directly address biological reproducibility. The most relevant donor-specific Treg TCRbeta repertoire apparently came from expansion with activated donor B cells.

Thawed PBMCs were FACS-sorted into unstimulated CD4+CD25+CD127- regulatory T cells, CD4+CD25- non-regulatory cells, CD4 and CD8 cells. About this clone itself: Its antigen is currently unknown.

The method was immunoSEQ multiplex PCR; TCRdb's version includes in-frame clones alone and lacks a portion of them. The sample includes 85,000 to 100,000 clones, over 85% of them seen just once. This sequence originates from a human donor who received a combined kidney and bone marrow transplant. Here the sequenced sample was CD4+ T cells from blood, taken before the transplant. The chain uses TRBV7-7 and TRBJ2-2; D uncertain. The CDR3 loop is CASEKSSTGELFF. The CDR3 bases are TGTGCCAGCGAAAAAAGCTCAACCGGGGAGCTGTTTTTT.